This passage covers 15 T cell receptor beta chains from one sample sequenced in a study of human T cells and chemical hapten exposure. TCRdb fed the RACE reads into MiXCR, producing one record per CDR3 protein. The data hold over 100,000 distinct CDR3 sequences, with 9% to 9.5% observed a single time. Time point defined: patch test 2, 6 weeks after DPC sensitization. Treatment indicated: therapeutic diphenylcyclopropenone sensitization with weekly scalp DPC. The sample consisted of whole blood, taken in connection with sensitization to the hapten diphenylcyclopropenone (DPC). All receptors come from a woman in her forties with alopecia areata. Some clones in this sample may be carry-over from other donors' samples.

This clonotype occurred many times. The chain is built from TRBV7-2 and TRBJ1-2, with 9 bases aligning to TRBD1. The CDR3 is 15 amino acids. From germline, CDR1 is SGHTA and CDR2 FQGNSA. The ends lost 5 bases at V and 1 base at J; junction bases unmatched: 5. The DNA for the CDR3 is TGTGCCAGCAGCCCACAGGGGGCGAGTAACTATGGCTACACCTTC. This translates into CASSPQGASNYGYTF.

This clonotype was seen repeatedly, ten times or more. The chain has TRBV12-3 or TRBV12-4 and TRBJ1-5; 7 bases are a match to TRBD1. The CDR3 has 14 amino acids. With V trimmed by 6 bases and J by 3 bases, 5 bases remained unmatched. This CDR3 reads CASSPGGANQPQHF. Written as DNA, the CDR3 is TGTGCCAGCAGCCCAGGGGGGGCCAATCAGCCCCAGCATTTT.

This clonotype was counted a few times. The V and J genes are TRBV18 and TRBJ2-7, with 12 bases lining up with TRBD2. V shed 6 bases, J shed 1 base, and the junction held 1 base outside the gene matches. Germline V lookup: CDR1 KGHSH, CDR2 LQKENI. This CDR3 is built from 14 residues. The CDR3 loop is CASSGTSGSYEQYF. The CDR3 bases are TGTGCCAGCTCCGGGACTAGCGGGTCCTACGAGCAGTACTTC.

In its sample, this clonotype was seen a few times. The rearrangement uses TRBV11-2 and TRBJ1-6, with D perhaps TRBD1 (6 bases). CDR3 length: 14 amino acids. Germline CDR1 is SGHAT and CDR2 is FQNNGV. Trimming shortened V by 5 bases and J by 17 bases, and 22 bases separated the two germline ends. The CDR3 region is CASSHSDSRVHVHF. CDR3 nucleotide sequence: TGTGCCAGCAGCCACTCGGACAGCCGGGTCCATGTCCACTTT. The full variable domain, its missing parts supplied by reference TRBV11-2 and TRBJ1-6, is EAGVAQSPRYKIIEKRQSVAFWCNPISGHATLYWYQQILGQGPKLLIQFQNNGVVDDSQLPKDRFSAERLKGVDSTLKIQPAKLEDSAVYLCASSHSDSRVHVHFGNGTRLTVT.

This clonotype was observed many times. The J gene is TRBJ2-7, the V gene TRBV29-1; a possible D gene is TRBD2 (7 bases). CDR1 and CDR2 from the germline V gene are SQVTM and ANQGSEA. Trimming shortened V by 6 bases and J by 7 bases, and 19 bases separated the two germline ends. The CDR3 spans 13 residues. Here the CDR3 reads CSVGTFGGGEQYF. The CDR3 nucleotides read TGCAGCGTAGGGACATTCGGCGGGGGAGAGCAGTACTTC.

Ten or more counts support this clonotype. This chain links TRBV7-2 with TRBJ2-1, with D uncertain. This CDR3 has 15 residues. Per germline, CDR1 SGHTA and CDR2 FQGNSA. The ends were cut back, 3 bases at V and 2 bases at J, with 11 bases in the middle. This chain's CDR3 is CASSFRQDAYNEQFF. CDR3 DNA sequence: TGTGCCAGCAGCTTTCGTCAGGACGCCTACAATGAGCAGTTCTTC.

J is TRBJ2-7 and V is TRBV6-6; TRBD2 agrees at 7 bases. V was pared by 8 bases and J by 0 bases, with 10 bases of the junction left unmatched. Looked up from germline, CDR1 is MNHNY and CDR2 is SVGAGI (reference sequence). This CDR3 has 15 amino acids. The CDR3 spells CASGTGSGASYEQYF. The CDR3 region has the DNA TGTGCCAGCGGTACGGGAAGCGGGGCCTCCTACGAGCAGTACTTC.

The gene calls are TRBV7-9 and TRBJ1-2; D not certain. Between the trimmed V and J ends, which lost 2 bases and 6 bases, there was a span of 10 bases. There are 13 residues in the CDR3. CDR1 and CDR2 from the germline V gene are SEHNR and FQNEAQ (reference sequence). The CDR3 DNA sequence: TGTGCCAGCAGCTTAAAAGGGATTGATGGCTACACCTTC. It codes for CASSLKGIDGYTF.

This clonotype was counted at least ten times. This rearrangement joins TRBV20-1 to TRBJ1-6, with 8 bases that match TRBD1. The CDR3 is 13 residues long. CDR1 and CDR2 from the germline V gene are DFQATT and SNEGSKA (reference sequence). V lost 6 bases to trimming and J lost 9 bases; unmatched junction nucleotides: 7. The CDR3 loop is CSARTGFVSPLHF. CDR3 DNA: TGCAGTGCCCGGACAGGGTTTGTTTCACCCCTCCACTTT.

The V gene is TRBV10-3, the J gene TRBJ2-3; D is possibly TRBD1 or TRBD2 (5 bases each). Deletions cut 2 bases from V and 6 bases from J, with 15 bases between. Germline V gene sequence: CDR1 ENHRY, CDR2 SYGVKD. The CDR3 consists of 15 residues. The CDR3 DNA sequence: TGTGCCATCAGTGAGATCCTGGGGGTGAAGGATACGCAGTATTTT. Amino acids: CAISEILGVKDTQYF.

This clonotype was observed at least ten times. J is TRBJ1-1 and V is TRBV5-4; possibly TRBD1 for D (6 bases). There are 12 residues in the CDR3. The V gene's germline CDR1 is SGHNT and CDR2 YYREEE (reference sequence). Trimming took 4 bases from V and 7 from J, leaving 11 bases between them. The CDR3 DNA follows: TGTGCCAGCAGCCTATTGACAGGTGAAGCTTTCTTT. Protein sequence: CASSLLTGEAFF.

In its sample, this clonotype was seen many times. The gene calls are TRBV29-1 and TRBJ2-7, with D unclear. The V end was cut by 1 base, the J end by 6 bases, with 10 bases between. Germline V lookup: CDR1 SQVTM, CDR2 ANQGSEA. This CDR3 spans 12 amino acids. The CDR3, as DNA: TGCAGCGTTGAAGGTCCTGGCGCCGAGCAGTACTTC. Translated, it gives CSVEGPGAEQYF.

This clonotype showed up many times. V usage is TRBV13 and J usage is TRBJ2-7; 15 bases line up with TRBD2. The CDR3 spans 15 residues. The germline V gene has CDR1 PRHDT and CDR2 FYEKMQ (reference sequence). After removal of 5 bases from V and 9 bases from J, the junction contained 8 bases not matched to a gene. CDR3 in amino acids: CASSPGTSGGTAQYF. The CDR3 coding sequence is TGTGCCAGCAGCCCGGGGACTAGCGGGGGGACTGCGCAGTACTTC.

The chain combines TRBV12-3 or TRBV12-4 with TRBJ2-7; D is unclear. CDR3 length: 13 amino acids. The germline V and J ends were trimmed by 1 base and 2 bases, with 6 bases remaining between them. CDR3 loop: CASSLGWAYEQYF. The CDR3 nucleotides read TGTGCCAGCAGTTTAGGCTGGGCCTACGAGCAGTACTTC.

The sample holds many counts of this clonotype. The V call is TRBV7-9, the J call TRBJ1-2; tentatively, D is TRBD1 (5 bases). This CDR3 has 15 amino acids. CDR1 SEHNR and CDR2 FQNEAQ come from the germline V gene (reference sequence). V dropped 0 bases and J dropped 4 bases, with 12 bases sitting between them. In DNA form, the CDR3 reads TGTGCCAGCAGCTTAGCTGGGACGGCCCTCTATGGCTACACCTTC. It is translated as CASSLAGTALYGYTF.